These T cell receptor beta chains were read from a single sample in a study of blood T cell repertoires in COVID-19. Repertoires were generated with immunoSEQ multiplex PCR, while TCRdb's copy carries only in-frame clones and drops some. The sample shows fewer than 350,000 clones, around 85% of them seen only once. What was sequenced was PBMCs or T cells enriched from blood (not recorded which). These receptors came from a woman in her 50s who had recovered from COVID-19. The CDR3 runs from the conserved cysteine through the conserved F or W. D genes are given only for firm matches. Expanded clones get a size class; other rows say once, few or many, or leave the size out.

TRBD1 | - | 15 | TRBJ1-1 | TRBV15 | TGTGCCACCAGCCCAACCAGAGGGGGCAACACTGAAGCTTTCTTT | CATSPTRGGNTEAFF
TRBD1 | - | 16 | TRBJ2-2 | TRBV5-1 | TGCGCCAGCAGCCTAAACAGGGGGTTGAACACCGGGGAGCTGTTTTTT | CASSLNRGLNTGELFF
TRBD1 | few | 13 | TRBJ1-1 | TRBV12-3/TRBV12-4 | TGTGCCAGCAGCCAGACCAGGGGGATCAGAGCTTTCTTT | CASSQTRGIRAFF
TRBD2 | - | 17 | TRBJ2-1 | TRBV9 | TGTGCCAGCAGCAAAGGGACTAGCGGGATGTATTGCAATGAGCAGTTCTTC | CASSKGTSGMYCNEQFF
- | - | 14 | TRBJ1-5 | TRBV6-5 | TGTGCCAGCAGCTTCACAGGGCAGGGTCAGCCCCAGCATTTT | CASSFTGQGQPQHF
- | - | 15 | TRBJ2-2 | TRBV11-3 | TGTGCCAGCAGCTTAGATCTGCGGGTGGCCGGGGAGCTGTTTTTT | CASSLDLRVAGELFF
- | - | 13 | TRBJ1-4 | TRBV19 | TGTGCCAGTAGTCTAAGTCACAATGAAAAACTGTTTTTT | CASSLSHNEKLFF
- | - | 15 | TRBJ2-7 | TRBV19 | TGTGCCAGTAGTATCCTGGCAGGGCGAACCTACGAGCAGTACTTC | CASSILAGRTYEQYF
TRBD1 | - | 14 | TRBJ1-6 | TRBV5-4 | TGTGCCAGCAGCCGACAGGGGGCGGATTCACCCCTCCACTTT | CASSRQGADSPLHF
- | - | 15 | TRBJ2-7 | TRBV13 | TGTGCCAGCAGCACCGGGACTCTGAGCTCCTACGAGCAGTACTTC | CASSTGTLSSYEQYF
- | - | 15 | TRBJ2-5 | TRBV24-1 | TGTGCCACCAGTGATCCAGACAGTAGGCAAGAGACCCAGTACTTC | CATSDPDSRQETQYF
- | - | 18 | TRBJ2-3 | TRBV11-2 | TGTGCCAGCAGCCCAGGAGGGGTGGCGGGAATTTTCACAGATACGCAGTATTTT | CASSPGGVAGIFTDTQYF
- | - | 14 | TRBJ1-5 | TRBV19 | TGTGCCAGTAGTATGCAGGGCGCCTTACAGCCCCAGCATTTT | CASSMQGALQPQHF
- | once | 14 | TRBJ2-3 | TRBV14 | TGTGCCAGCAGCCAAGATCTCGGGGGAGGTACGCAGTATTTT | CASSQDLGGGTQYF
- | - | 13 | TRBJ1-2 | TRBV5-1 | TGCGCCAGCAGCTTGGGACACCAACAGGGCTACACCTTC | CASSLGHQQGYTF
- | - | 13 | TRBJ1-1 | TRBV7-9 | TGTGCCAGCAGCTTAGGCGCGGAAACTGAAGCTTTCTTT | CASSLGAETEAFF
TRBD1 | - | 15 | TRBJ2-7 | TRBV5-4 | TGTGCCAGCAGCTTATGGACAGGGAGAAGACGCGAGCAGTACTTC | CASSLWTGRRREQYF
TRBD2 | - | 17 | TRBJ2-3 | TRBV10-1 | TGCGCCAGCAGTGAAAGGTTGCTAGCGGGAGGCACAGATACGCAGTATTTT | CASSERLLAGGTDTQYF
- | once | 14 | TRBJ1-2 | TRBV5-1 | TGCGCCAGCAGTGTGGCGACAGTTAACTATGGCTACACCTTC | CASSVATVNYGYTF
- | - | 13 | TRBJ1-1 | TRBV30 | TGTGCCTGGAGTGTTTCCAGTAACACTGAAGCTTTCTTT | CAWSVSSNTEAFF
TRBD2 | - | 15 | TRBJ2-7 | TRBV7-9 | TGTGCCAGCAGCTTAGCCGGGACTAGCGGCTACGAGCAGTACTTC | CASSLAGTSGYEQYF
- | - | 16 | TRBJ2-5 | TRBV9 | TGTGCCAGCAGCAAGGGGAGTGGGGGGAGGCAAGAGACCCAGTACTTC | CASSKGSGGRQETQYF
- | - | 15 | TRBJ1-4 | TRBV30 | TGTGCCTACCAGGTTCGGGGGGCTTTGGGGGAAAAACTGTTTTTT | CAYQVRGALGEKLFF
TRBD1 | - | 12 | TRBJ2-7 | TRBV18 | TGTGCCAGCTCCCCAGATCGGGACAGGGTTAACTTC | CASSPDRDRVNF
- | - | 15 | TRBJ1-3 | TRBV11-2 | TGTGCCAGCAGCTTAGATGTCAGTACTGGAAACACCATATATTTT | CASSLDVSTGNTIYF
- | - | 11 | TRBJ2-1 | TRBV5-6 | TGTGCCAGCAGCATCGTCTATGAGCAGTTCTTC | CASSIVYEQFF
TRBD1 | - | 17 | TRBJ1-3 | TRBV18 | TGTGCCAGCTCACCGCGAAAAGGGACAGGCTCTGGAAACACCATATATTTT | CASSPRKGTGSGNTIYF
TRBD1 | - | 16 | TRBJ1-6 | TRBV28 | TGTGCCAGCAGTATGGACAGGGGGGTTCGGAATTCACCCCTCCACTTT | CASSMDRGVRNSPLHF